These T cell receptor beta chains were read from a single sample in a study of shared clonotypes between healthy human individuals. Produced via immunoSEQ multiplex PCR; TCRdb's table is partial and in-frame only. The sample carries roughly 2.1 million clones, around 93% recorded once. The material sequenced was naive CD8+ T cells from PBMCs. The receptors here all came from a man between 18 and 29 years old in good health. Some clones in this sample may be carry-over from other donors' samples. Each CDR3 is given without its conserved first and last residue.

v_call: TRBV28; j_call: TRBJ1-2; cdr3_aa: ATGWEGGYT
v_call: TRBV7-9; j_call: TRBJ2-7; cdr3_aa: ASSSSLVGETYEQY
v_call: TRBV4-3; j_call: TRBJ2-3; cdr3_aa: ASSQSGNTDTQY
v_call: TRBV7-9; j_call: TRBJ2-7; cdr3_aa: ASSSAEGPSHEQY
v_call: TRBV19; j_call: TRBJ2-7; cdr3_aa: ASSMGTSVYEQY
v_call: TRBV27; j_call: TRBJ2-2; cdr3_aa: ASSFRQLKGTGELF
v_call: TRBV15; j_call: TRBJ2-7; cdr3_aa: ATSLGGAPLYEQY
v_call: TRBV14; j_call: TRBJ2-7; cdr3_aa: ASSLSRQQY
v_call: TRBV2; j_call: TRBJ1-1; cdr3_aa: ASSPVNTEAF
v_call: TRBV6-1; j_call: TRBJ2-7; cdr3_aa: ASSEAWGIPYEQY
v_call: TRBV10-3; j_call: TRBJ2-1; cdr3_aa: AIAGTGNHEQF
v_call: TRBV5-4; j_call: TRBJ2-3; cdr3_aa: ASSYLAGGGSTDTQY
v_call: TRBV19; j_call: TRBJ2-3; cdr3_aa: ASSILLADTDTQY
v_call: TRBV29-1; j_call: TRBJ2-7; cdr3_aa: SVPASGSSNEQY
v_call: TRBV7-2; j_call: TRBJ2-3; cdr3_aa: ASSLWGFGADTQY
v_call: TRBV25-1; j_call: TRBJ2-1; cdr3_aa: ASWTSRADNEQF
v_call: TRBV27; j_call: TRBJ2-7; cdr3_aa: ASSSDGRPYEQY
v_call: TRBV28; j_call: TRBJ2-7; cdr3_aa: ASSPEGYEQY
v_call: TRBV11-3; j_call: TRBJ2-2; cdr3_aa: ASSLYRGDAGELF
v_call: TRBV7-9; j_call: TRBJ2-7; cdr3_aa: ASSPGLNEQY
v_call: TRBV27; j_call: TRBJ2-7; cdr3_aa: AAVFLAGEQY
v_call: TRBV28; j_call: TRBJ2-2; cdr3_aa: ASSLDYANTGELF
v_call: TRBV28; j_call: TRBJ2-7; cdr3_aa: ASSLKGAGEQY
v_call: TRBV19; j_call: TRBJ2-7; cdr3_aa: ASSKTGYYEQY
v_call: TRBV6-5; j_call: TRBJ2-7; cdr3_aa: ASGYGGYEQY
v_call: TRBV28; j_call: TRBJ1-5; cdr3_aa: ASSDWAINQPQH
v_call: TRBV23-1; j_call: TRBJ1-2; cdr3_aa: ASGGQADGAGYT
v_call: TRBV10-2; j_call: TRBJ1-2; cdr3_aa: ASSESMVGISYYGYT
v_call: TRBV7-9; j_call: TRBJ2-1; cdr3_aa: ASSLAERLAGDYNEQF
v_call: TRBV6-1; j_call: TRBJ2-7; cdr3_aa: ASSVLTGSSYEQY
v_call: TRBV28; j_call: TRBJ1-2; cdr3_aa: ASSYSTKRDLYGYT
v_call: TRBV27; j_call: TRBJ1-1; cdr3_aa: ASSSNTEAF
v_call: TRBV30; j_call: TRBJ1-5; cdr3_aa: AWSDRDSSNQPQH
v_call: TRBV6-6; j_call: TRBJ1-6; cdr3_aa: ASRGRTGVEYSPLH
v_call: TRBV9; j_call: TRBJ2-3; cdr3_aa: ASSVIGADTQY
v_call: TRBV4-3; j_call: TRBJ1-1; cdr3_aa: ASSQLLVGIAEAF
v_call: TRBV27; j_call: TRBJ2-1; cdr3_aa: ASATGQVTYNEQF
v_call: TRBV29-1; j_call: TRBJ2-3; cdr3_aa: SVGSGRAADTQY
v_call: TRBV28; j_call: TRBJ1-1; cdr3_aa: ASSLKGMNTEAF
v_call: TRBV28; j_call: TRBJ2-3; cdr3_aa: ASSLLVGDTQY